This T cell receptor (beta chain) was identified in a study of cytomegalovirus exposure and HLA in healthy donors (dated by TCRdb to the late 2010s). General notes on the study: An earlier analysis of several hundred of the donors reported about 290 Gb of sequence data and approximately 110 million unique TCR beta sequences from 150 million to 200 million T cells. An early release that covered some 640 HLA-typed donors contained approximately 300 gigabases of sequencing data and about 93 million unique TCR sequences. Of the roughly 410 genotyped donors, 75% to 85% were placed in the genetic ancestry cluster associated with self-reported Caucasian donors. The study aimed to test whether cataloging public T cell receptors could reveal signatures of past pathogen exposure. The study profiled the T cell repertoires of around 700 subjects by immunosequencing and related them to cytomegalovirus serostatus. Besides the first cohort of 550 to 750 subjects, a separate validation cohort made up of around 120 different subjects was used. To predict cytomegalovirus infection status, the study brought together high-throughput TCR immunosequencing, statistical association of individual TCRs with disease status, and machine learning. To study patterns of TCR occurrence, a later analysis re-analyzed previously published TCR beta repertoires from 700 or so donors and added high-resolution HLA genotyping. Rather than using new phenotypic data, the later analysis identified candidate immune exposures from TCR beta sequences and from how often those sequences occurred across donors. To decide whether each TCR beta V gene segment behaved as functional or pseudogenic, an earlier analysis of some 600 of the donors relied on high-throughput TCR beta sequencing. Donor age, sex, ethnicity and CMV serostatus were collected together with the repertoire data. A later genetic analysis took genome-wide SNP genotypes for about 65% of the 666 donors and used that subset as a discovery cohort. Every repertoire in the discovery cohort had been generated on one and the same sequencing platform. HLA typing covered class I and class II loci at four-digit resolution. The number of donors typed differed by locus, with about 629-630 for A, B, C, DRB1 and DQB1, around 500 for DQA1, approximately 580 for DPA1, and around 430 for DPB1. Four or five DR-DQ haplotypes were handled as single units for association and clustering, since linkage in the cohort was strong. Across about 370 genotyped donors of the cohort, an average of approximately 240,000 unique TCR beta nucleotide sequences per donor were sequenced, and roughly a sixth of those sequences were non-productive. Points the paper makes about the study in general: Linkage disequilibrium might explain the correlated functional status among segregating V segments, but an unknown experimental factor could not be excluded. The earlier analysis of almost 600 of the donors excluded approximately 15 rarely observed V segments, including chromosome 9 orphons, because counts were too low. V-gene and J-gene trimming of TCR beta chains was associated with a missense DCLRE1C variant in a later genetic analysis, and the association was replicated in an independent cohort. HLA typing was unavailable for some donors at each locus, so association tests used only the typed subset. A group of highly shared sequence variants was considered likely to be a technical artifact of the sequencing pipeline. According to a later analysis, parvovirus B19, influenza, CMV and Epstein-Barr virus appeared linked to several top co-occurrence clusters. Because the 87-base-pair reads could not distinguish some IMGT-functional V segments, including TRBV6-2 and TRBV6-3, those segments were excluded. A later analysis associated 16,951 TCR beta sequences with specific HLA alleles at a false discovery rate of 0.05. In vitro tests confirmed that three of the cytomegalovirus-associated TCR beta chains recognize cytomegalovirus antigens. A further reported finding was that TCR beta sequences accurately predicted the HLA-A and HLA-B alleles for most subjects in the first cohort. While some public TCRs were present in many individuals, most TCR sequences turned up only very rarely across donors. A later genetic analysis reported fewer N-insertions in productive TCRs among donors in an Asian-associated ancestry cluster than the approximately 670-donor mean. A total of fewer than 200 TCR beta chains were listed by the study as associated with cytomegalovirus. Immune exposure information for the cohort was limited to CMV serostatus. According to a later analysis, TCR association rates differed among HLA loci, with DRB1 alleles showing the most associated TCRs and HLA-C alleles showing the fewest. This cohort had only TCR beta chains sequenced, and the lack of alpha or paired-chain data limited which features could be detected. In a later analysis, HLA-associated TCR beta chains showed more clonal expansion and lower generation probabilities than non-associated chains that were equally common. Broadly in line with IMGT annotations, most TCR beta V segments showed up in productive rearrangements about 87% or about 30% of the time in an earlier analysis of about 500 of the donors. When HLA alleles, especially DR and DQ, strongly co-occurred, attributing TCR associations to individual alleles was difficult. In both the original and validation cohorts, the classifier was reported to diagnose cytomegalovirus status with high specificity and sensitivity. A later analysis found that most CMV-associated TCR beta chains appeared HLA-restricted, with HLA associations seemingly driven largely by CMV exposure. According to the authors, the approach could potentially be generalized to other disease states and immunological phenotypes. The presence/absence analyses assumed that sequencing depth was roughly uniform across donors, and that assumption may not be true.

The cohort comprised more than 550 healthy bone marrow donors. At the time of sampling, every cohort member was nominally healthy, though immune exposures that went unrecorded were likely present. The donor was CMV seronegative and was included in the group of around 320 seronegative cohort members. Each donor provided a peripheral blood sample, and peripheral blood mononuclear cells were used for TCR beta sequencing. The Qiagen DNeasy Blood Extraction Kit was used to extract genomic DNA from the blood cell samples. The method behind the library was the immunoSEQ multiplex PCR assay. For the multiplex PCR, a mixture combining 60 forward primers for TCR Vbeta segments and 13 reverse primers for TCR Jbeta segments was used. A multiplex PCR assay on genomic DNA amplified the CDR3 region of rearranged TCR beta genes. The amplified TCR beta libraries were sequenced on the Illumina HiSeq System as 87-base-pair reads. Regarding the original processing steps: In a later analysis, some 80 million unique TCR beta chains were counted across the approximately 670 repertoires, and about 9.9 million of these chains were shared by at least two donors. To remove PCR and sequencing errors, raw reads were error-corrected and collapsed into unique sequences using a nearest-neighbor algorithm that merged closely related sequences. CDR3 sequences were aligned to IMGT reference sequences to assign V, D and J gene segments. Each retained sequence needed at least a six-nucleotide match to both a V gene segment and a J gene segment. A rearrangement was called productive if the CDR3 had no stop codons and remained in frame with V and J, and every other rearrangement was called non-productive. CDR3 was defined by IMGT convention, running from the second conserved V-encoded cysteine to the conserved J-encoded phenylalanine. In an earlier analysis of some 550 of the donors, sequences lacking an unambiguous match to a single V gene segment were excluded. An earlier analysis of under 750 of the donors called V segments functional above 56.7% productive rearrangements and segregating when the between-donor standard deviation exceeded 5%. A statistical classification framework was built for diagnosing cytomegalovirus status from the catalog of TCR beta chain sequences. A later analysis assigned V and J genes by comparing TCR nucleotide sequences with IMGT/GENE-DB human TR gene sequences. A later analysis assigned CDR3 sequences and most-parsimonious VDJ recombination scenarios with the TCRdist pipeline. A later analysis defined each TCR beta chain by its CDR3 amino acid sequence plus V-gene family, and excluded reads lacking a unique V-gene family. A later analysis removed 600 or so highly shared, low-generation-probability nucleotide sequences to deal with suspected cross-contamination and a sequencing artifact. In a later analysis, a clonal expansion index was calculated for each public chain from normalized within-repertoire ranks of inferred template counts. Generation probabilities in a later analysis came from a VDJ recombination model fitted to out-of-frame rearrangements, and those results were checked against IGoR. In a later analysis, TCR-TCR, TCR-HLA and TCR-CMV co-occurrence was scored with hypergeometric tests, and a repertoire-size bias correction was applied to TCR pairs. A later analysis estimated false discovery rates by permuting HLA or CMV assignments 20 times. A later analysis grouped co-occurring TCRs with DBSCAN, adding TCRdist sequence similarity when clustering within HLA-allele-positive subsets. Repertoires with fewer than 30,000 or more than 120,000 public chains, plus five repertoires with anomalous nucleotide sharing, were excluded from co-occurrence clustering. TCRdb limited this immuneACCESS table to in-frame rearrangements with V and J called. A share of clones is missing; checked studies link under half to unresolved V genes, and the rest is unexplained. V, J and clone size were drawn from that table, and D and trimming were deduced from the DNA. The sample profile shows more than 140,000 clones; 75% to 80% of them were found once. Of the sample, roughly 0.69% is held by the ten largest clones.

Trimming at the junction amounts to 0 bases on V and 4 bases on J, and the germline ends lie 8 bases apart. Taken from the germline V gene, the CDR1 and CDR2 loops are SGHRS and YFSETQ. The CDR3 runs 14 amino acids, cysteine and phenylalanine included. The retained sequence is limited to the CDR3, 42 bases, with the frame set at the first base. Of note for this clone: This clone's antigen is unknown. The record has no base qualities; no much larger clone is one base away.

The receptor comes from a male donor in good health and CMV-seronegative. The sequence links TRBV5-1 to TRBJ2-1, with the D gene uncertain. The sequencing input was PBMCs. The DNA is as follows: TGCGCCAGCAGCTTGGCCGCGCGATACAATGAGCAGTTCTTC. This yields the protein CASSLAARYNEQFF.